This TCR beta chain originates from a study of tumor-infiltrating lymphocytes in primary liver carcinoma. Priming with a constant-region primer yielded TCR beta cDNA from roughly 500 ng total RNA. Modified slightly, ARM-PCR produced TCR beta libraries over three nested multiplex PCR rounds. The first two PCR rounds used TRBV1-TRBV30 forward primers with a C-beta reverse primer, roughly 11 cycles each. TCRdb fed the multiplex PCR reads into MiXCR, producing one record per CDR3 protein. This table holds roughly 120,000 distinct CDR3 sequences, 60% to 75% found once. Notes on this clonotype: An end of the junction does not agree with germline; a read error may underlie this.

Extraction of RNA together with DNA used about 17-31 mg of unsorted bulk tissue. Primary liver carcinomas in the patients were surgically resected. The CDR3 loop spans 13 amino acids. Germline V gene sequence: CDR1 SGHRS, CDR2 YFSETQ. The sample consisted of liver tumor tissue from sampling region 3. Sample subset: tumor region T3, left-lateral pole. This TCR derives from a woman aged 60-75 years with primary liver carcinoma and hepatitis B virus infection. The chain joins TRBV5-1 to TRBJ2-1; no definite D call. The CDR3 is CASSLGSYNERFF. The CDR3 DNA reads TGCGCCAGCAGCTTGGGCTCCTACAATGAGCGGTTCTTC.